The T cell receptor beta chain under discussion was sequenced for a study of blood T cell repertoires in COVID-19. Looking at the study overall: The United States, Italy and Spain supplied acute and convalescent COVID-19 samples.

In the authors' methods: Reference gene primer amplification in the assay estimated nucleated cell counts. TCRdb's copy holds only in-frame clones and misses some; the assay was immunoSEQ multiplex PCR. D and trimming were read from the DNA, whereas the V and J calls and clone size are those reported in that table. This table holds about 120,000 clones, roughly four fifths found once. This CDR3 has 16 amino acids. Deletions cut 4 bases from V and 9 bases from J, with 22 bases between. CDR1 and CDR2 from the germline V gene are MNHEY and SMNVEV (reference sequence). The clonotype comes from a man in his fifties or sixties with acute or convalescent COVID-19. Sequenced material: peripheral blood. The genes are TRBV27 and TRBJ1-5, with D possibly being TRBD1 (5 bases). CDR3 in DNA: TGTGCCAGCAGTTCCTCTCAGACAGTCGGGCGCGCGCCCCAGCATTTT. Amino acid sequence: CASSSSQTVGRAPQHF.